Listed below are T cell receptor beta chains from one sample, sequenced in a study of identical twins. Via MiXCR, TCRdb re-called the 5' RACE reads, giving one row per CDR3 protein. This sample has roughly 1,500,000 distinct CDR3 sequences, with around a third found just once. The sample taken for sequencing was cord blood. The origin of the receptors is a newborn girl in good health. Each CDR3 is given with its conserved first and last residue. D genes are given only for firm matches. A row's size may be missing; if present it is once, few, many or a size class.

clone_size: once; v_call: TRBV5-1; j_call: TRBJ2-5; d_call: TRBD2; cdr3_aa: CASSSALALNNEQYF; cdr3_nt: TGCGCCAGCAGCTCCGCACTAGCGCTGAACAATGAGCAGTACTTC
clone_size: .; v_call: TRBV10-3; j_call: TRBJ1-2; d_call: TRBD1; cdr3_aa: CAIPPDRVWGYTF; cdr3_nt: TGTGCCATCCCACCGGACAGGGTGTGGGGCTACACCTTC
clone_size: .; v_call: TRBV5-1; j_call: TRBJ2-1; d_call: TRBD2; cdr3_aa: CASSGTSYYNEQFF; cdr3_nt: TGCGCCAGCAGCGGGACTAGCTACTACAATGAGCAGTTCTTC
clone_size: .; v_call: TRBV11-2; j_call: TRBJ2-3; d_call: TRBD2; cdr3_aa: CASSLRGPAGGSTDTQYF; cdr3_nt: TGTGCCAGCAGCTTACGTGGTCCCGCGGGGGGGAGCACAGATACGCAGTATTTT
clone_size: .; v_call: TRBV28; j_call: TRBJ2-1; d_call: TRBD2; cdr3_aa: CASSFRRGRAYNEQFF; cdr3_nt: TGTGCCAGCAGTTTCCGTCGCGGGAGGGCATATAATGAGCAGTTCTTC
clone_size: many; v_call: TRBV5-4; j_call: TRBJ1-2; d_call: TRBD1; cdr3_aa: CASSFGQGDYGYTF; cdr3_nt: TGTGCCAGCAGCTTCGGACAGGGGGACTATGGCTACACCTTC
clone_size: .; v_call: TRBV7-2; j_call: TRBJ2-3; d_call: .; cdr3_aa: CASSLAGLNSDTQYF; cdr3_nt: TGTGCCAGCAGCTTAGCGGGACTTAACTCAGATACGCAGTATTTT
clone_size: .; v_call: TRBV27; j_call: TRBJ2-7; d_call: TRBD1; cdr3_aa: CASTKWGRGRSYEQYF; cdr3_nt: TGTGCCAGCACCAAATGGGGCAGGGGGCGCTCCTACGAGCAGTACTTC
clone_size: few; v_call: TRBV2; j_call: TRBJ2-1; d_call: TRBD2; cdr3_aa: CASSDGLAAYNEQFF; cdr3_nt: TGTGCCAGCAGTGACGGACTAGCGGCTTACAATGAGCAGTTCTTC
clone_size: .; v_call: TRBV20-1; j_call: TRBJ1-1; d_call: TRBD1; cdr3_aa: CSARVFRGMNTEAFF; cdr3_nt: TGCAGTGCTAGAGTTTTCAGGGGGATGAACACTGAAGCTTTCTTT